The 20 T cell receptor beta chains below were found in one sample sequenced in a study of blood T cells in healthy people across ages. Together with a sample-barcoded 5' primer, a J-beta primer mix was included in a second PCR lasting roughly 6 to 12 cycles. TCRdb fed the 5' RACE reads into MiXCR, producing one record per CDR3 protein. The table lists 920,000 or so distinct CDR3 sequences, 40% to 50% of them singletons, with under 20% in the top ten. The sample taken for sequencing was blood. All receptors come from a woman aged 60-75 years in good health.

This clonotype was observed a handful of times. The rearrangement links TRBV9 to TRBJ2-3; either TRBD1 or TRBD2 may supply D (5 bases each). V lost 1 base and J 2 bases, leaving 8 bases between the germline ends. This CDR3 spans 14 amino acids. Germline assignment: CDR1 SGDLS and CDR2 YYNGEE. The CDR3 region is CASSVKGTTDTQYF. The CDR3 DNA reads TGTGCCAGCAGCGTAAAGGGGACCACAGATACGCAGTATTTT.

The chain carries TRBV27 and TRBJ2-1; TRBD2 agrees at 9 bases. The CDR3 is 17 amino acids. Looked up from germline, CDR1 is MNHEY and CDR2 is SMNVEV (reference sequence). The V gene end was trimmed by 1 base and the J gene end by 0 bases; junction bases not matched to a gene: 4. The CDR3 spells CASSLLPSGISYNEQFF. The CDR3 nucleotides are TGTGCCAGCAGTTTATTACCTAGCGGGATCTCCTACAATGAGCAGTTCTTC.

CDR3 in amino acids: CASGRASQRSGELFF. Here the CDR3 DNA reads TGTGCCAGCGGGAGGGCTAGCCAACGGTCCGGGGAGCTGTTTTTT. J is TRBJ2-2 and V is TRBV2; 7 bases match TRBD2. The CDR3 has 15 residues. Germline values: CDR1 SNHLY, CDR2 FYNNEI. J lost 6 bases, V lost 8 bases, and 12 bases had no gene match.

This clonotype was picked up a small number of times. The chain uses TRBV29-1 and TRBJ1-2; D uncertain. V was shortened by 3 bases and J by 3 bases, with 8 bases between the two germline ends. Looked up from germline, CDR1 is SQVTM and CDR2 is ANQGSEA. CDR3 length: 12 residues. The CDR3 DNA follows: TGCAGCGTTGAGGGCAGCTACTATGGCTACACCTTC. Translated, it gives CSVEGSYYGYTF. The whole variable domain, remainder taken from reference TRBV29-1 and TRBJ1-2, is SAVISQKPSRDICQRGTSLTIQCQVDSQVTMMFWYRQQPGQSLTLIATANQGSEATYESGFVIDKFPISRPNLTFSTLTVSNMSPEDSSIYLCSVEGSYYGYTFGSGTRLTVV.

This clonotype has only one observation. The chain employs TRBV6-5 and TRBJ2-4, with D possibly being TRBD2 (7 bases). TRBJ2-5 matches the DNA end more closely, so the J call is doubtful. In germline, CDR1 is MNHEY, CDR2 SVGAGI. This CDR3 has 16 residues. The CDR3 coding sequence is TGTGCCAGCAGTTCCAACCCTTCGGGGGGCGCGCAGACCCAGTACTTC. Encoded protein: CASSSNPSGGAQTQYF.

The sample holds a few counts of this clonotype. The chain links TRBV15 to TRBJ1-2; the match to TRBD1 covers 8 bases. V shed 0 bases and J 6 bases; nucleotides not matched to a gene: 6. This CDR3 comprises 15 residues. The germline V gene encodes CDR1 LNHNV and CDR2 YYDKDF (reference sequence). The CDR3, as DNA: TGTGCCACCAGCAGAGATCGGGGGACAGGTGATGGCTACACCTTC. It is translated as CATSRDRGTGDGYTF.

A few counts support this clonotype. This rearrangement joins TRBV2 to TRBJ2-1; TRBD2 matches at 11 bases. The trim removed 8 bases at V and 6 bases at J, leaving 9 bases unmatched. Germline V gene lookup returns CDR1 SNHLY and CDR2 FYNNEI. There are 15 residues in the CDR3. In DNA, the CDR3 is TGTGCCAGCCCTAAACTAGCGGGAGTCCCCAATGAGCAGTTCTTC. It yields the protein CASPKLAGVPNEQFF.

In regard to this clonotype: A read error may explain this, as a much larger clone is one base away. The chain's CDR3 is CSVEPAGGIYEQYF. CDR3 sequence (DNA): TGCAGCGTTGAGCCAGCGGGAGGAATCTACGAGCAGTACTTC. The chain has TRBV29-1 and TRBJ2-7; 9 nucleotides match TRBD2. CDR3 size: 14 residues. Germline-derived CDR1 and CDR2 are SQVTM and ANQGSEA. V shed 3 bases, J shed 3 bases, and the junction held 6 bases outside the gene matches.

This clonotype turned up a few times. The CDR3: CASSTGTRGHEQYF. The CDR3 coding sequence is TGCGCCAGCAGCACCGGGACTAGAGGACACGAGCAGTACTTC. V gene TRBV10-1 combines with J gene TRBJ2-7; 8 positions agree with TRBD2. V was clipped by 6 bases and J by 5 bases; unmatched bases: 9. Per the germline V gene, CDR1 is WNHNN and CDR2 is SYGVQD (reference sequence). This CDR3 contains 14 residues.

The rearrangement links TRBV27 to TRBJ2-1; a weak D match, TRBD2 (6 bases). The end of the DNA is better explained by TRBJ2-7, so the J call may be wrong. There are 15 residues in the CDR3. Germline CDR1 reads MNHEY; CDR2 reads SMNVEV (reference sequence). The CDR3 DNA follows: TGTGCCAGCAGTTTGGGGGGTCGGGGCTACAATGAGCAGTACTTC. It yields the protein CASSLGGRGYNEQYF.

This clonotype appeared a few times. V is TRBV9 and J is TRBJ2-2, with 7 bases identical to TRBD2. In germline, CDR1 is SGDLS, CDR2 YYNGEE. The CDR3 length is 16 residues. V was clipped by 4 bases and J by 6 bases; unmatched bases: 12. This CDR3 reads CASSSPMVGGPGELFF. The CDR3 bases are TGTGCCAGCAGCTCCCCTATGGTGGGAGGGCCCGGGGAGCTGTTTTTT. The whole variable domain, remainder taken from reference TRBV9 and TRBJ2-2, is DSGVTQTPKHLITATGQRVTLRCSPRSGDLSVYWYQQSLDQGLQFLIQYYNGEERAKGNILERFSAQQFPDLHSELNLSSLELGDSALYFCASSSPMVGGPGELFFGEGSRLTVL.

This clonotype has a handful of counts. V is TRBV7-3 and J is TRBJ2-5; D is undetermined. The closer fit of TRBJ2-7 to the DNA end suggests the J call may be wrong. Germline-derived CDR1 and CDR2 are SGHTA and FQGTGA. This CDR3 is built from 13 residues. The CDR3 sequence: CASSIPWSYEQYF. The CDR3 bases are TGTGCCAGCAGCATACCCTGGAGTTACGAGCAGTACTTC.

The chain has TRBV3-1 and TRBJ2-5; 7 bases agree with TRBD1. The J call may be incorrect, as the DNA end agrees better with TRBJ2-7. The CDR3 spans 14 residues. Germline CDR1 reads LGHDT; CDR2 reads YNNKEL (reference sequence). The CDR3, as DNA: TGTGCCAGCAGCCTACAACAGGGGCTCTACGAGCAGTACTTC. It specifies CASSLQQGLYEQYF.

This clonotype was observed a few times. The rearrangement joins TRBV12-3 or TRBV12-4 to TRBJ1-2, with D uncertain. The CDR3 spans 13 residues. The germline V and J ends were trimmed by 3 bases and 7 bases, with 12 bases remaining between them. The chain's CDR3 is CASSLNPLGGYTF. CDR3 DNA sequence: TGTGCCAGCAGTTTGAATCCCCTGGGTGGCTACACCTTC.

The CDR3 DNA sequence: TGTGCCAGCCGGCTCGGACACTTGATGGGTACTGAAGCTTTCTTT. Translated, it gives CASRLGHLMGTEAFF. The genes are TRBV12-3 or TRBV12-4 and TRBJ1-1, with a tentative D call TRBD1 (5 bases). V gave up 8 bases and J gave up 5 bases, with 21 bases separating them. The CDR3 runs to 15 residues.

This clonotype has a handful of counts. CDR3 sequence reads: CASSSSGPLQYF. The CDR3, as DNA: TGTGCCAGCAGCTCGAGTGGCCCGCTCCAGTACTTC. This chain links TRBV12-3 or TRBV12-4 with TRBJ2-7; D not resolved. V shed 6 bases and J shed 10 bases, with 16 bases lying between them. This CDR3 is 12 amino acids long.

The rearrangement joins TRBV24-1 to TRBJ2-7; 10 nucleotides agree with TRBD2. Germline CDR1 reads KGHDR; CDR2 reads SFDVKD. Trimming cost V 4 bases and J 1 base; bases outside gene matches: 9. The CDR3 runs 17 residues. This CDR3 is CATSESSLAGGSYEQYF. The CDR3 nucleotides read TGTGCCACCAGTGAATCCTCCTTAGCGGGAGGATCCTACGAGCAGTACTTC.

The rearrangement links TRBV9 to TRBJ2-3; D gene uncertain. Trimming took 2 bases from V and 0 from J, leaving 10 bases between them. The germline CDR1 and CDR2 sequences are SGDLS and YYNGEE. The CDR3 has 15 residues. The CDR3 coding sequence is TGTGCCAGCAGCGTGGCCTTGGTTAGCACAGATACGCAGTATTTT. Protein product: CASSVALVSTDTQYF. Full variable domain (outside the CDR3, taken from reference TRBV9 and TRBJ2-3): DSGVTQTPKHLITATGQRVTLRCSPRSGDLSVYWYQQSLDQGLQFLIQYYNGEERAKGNILERFSAQQFPDLHSELNLSSLELGDSALYFCASSVALVSTDTQYFGPGTRLTVL.

This clonotype has only a few counts. V gene TRBV5-6 combines with J gene TRBJ1-6; 8 bases line up with TRBD1. This CDR3 contains 14 residues. Germline V lookup: CDR1 SGHDT, CDR2 YYEEEE. After removal of 4 bases from V and 9 bases from J, the junction contained 6 bases not matched to a gene. Here the CDR3 DNA reads TGTGCCAGCAGCCAGACAGGGGAAGTTTCACCCCTCCACTTT. The encoded protein is CASSQTGEVSPLHF.

J is TRBJ2-3 and V is TRBV20-1, with 9 bases aligning to TRBD2. Per germline, CDR1 DFQATT and CDR2 SNEGSKA (reference sequence). Trimming at V came to 3 bases and at J to 1 base, leaving 2 bases not matched to a gene. The CDR3 totals 14 residues. Here the CDR3 reads CSASLAGRTDTQYF. CDR3 sequence (DNA): TGCAGTGCTAGCCTAGCGGGACGCACAGATACGCAGTATTTT.